A selection of T cell receptor beta chains follows, all from one sample in a study of blood T cell repertoires in COVID-19. The data were produced by immunoSEQ multiplex PCR, yet TCRdb's version contains in-frame clones alone and is incomplete. The data show 120,000 to 150,000 clones, with 75% to 90% seen just once and roughly 3.9% held by the top ten. The sequenced sample consisted of peripheral blood. The receptors stem from a woman over 75 with acute or convalescent COVID-19. Both conserved end residues are part of each CDR3. Fields, in order: clone size, V gene, J gene, D gene, CDR3 protein, CDR3 DNA. The D gene is left open where the match is weak. The size of a clone is reported for some rows only, either as once, few or many, or as a class for expanded clones.

once	TRBV15	TRBJ1-2	TRBD1	CATSRPPGQGALRYGYTF	TGTGCCACCAGCAGACCCCCGGGACAGGGGGCCCTTCGCTATGGCTACACCTTC
.	TRBV5-1	TRBJ1-2	TRBD1	CASSSRTGSRRYGYTF	TGCGCCAGCAGCTCACGGACAGGGTCTAGACGTTATGGCTACACCTTC
once	TRBV25-1	TRBJ2-5	.	CASSEGQQETQYF	TGTGCCAGCAGTGAAGGACAGCAAGAGACCCAGTACTTC
.	TRBV14	TRBJ2-3	.	CASSFYSGTQYF	TGTGCCAGCAGCTTCTACAGCGGTACGCAGTATTTT
.	TRBV5-1	TRBJ2-1	.	CASSLVGGGLNEQFF	TGCGCCAGCAGCTTGGTTGGCGGGGGCCTCAATGAGCAGTTCTTC
.	TRBV19	TRBJ1-3	.	CASSIGGYSGNTIYF	TGTGCCAGTAGTATCGGAGGGTACTCTGGAAACACCATATATTTT
.	TRBV10-3	TRBJ2-7	TRBD2	CAISESGLVGEQYF	TGTGCCATCAGTGAGTCTGGACTAGTTGGCGAGCAGTACTTC
.	TRBV11-2	TRBJ2-5	TRBD1	CASSRVGGSNQETQYF	TGTGCCAGCAGTAGGGTAGGGGGCTCGAACCAAGAGACCCAGTACTTC
.	TRBV19	TRBJ1-2	.	CATKAAGGYTF	TGTGCCACTAAGGCGGCCGGGGGCTACACCTTC
.	TRBV27	TRBJ2-5	TRBD2	CASSSREIFPETQYF	TGTGCCAGCAGTTCGCGGGAGATCTTCCCGGAGACCCAGTACTTC
.	TRBV5-4	TRBJ2-3	.	CASSSTRGGASTDTQYF	TGTGCCAGCAGCTCTACCCGGGGCGGGGCTTCGACAGATACGCAGTATTTT
.	TRBV4-1	TRBJ1-1	TRBD1	CASSKIGQGDRSAFF	TGCGCCAGCAGCAAAATCGGACAGGGGGATCGATCAGCTTTCTTT
.	TRBV28	TRBJ2-1	TRBD2	CASSVTSGTYNEQFF	TGTGCCAGCAGCGTCACTAGCGGGACCTACAATGAGCAGTTCTTC
.	TRBV18	TRBJ2-7	TRBD1	CASSPPVFTRGHDEQYF	TGTGCCAGCTCACCACCGGTCTTCACGAGGGGGCACGACGAGCAGTACTTC